Following are 19 T cell receptor beta chains from one sample sequenced in a study of T cell repertoires in cytomegalovirus infection. Each CDR3 protein is one row after TCRdb ran MiXCR on the reads. The repertoire consists of roughly 640,000 distinct CDR3 sequences, with 24% occurring once and the leading ten covering roughly 8%. The specimen sequenced was CD8+ T cells from PBMCs. These TCRs come from a human donor in good health (CMV status not recorded). Some clones in this sample may be carry-over from other donors' samples.

This clonotype was recorded many times. The gene calls are TRBV28 and TRBJ2-3; possible D gene TRBD2, 6 bases. The CDR3 is 12 residues long. In germline, CDR1 is MDHEN, CDR2 SYDVKM. Trimming left V 6 bases short and J 4 bases short, with 8 bases between. The CDR3 coding sequence is TGTGCCAGCAGCCGGAGGGCAGATACGCAGTATTTT. This gives the protein CASSRRADTQYF.

The V and J genes are TRBV7-6 and TRBJ2-7; D is possibly TRBD1 or TRBD2 (5 bases each). The CDR3 consists of 12 residues. Germline V gives CDR1 SGHVS, CDR2 FNYEAQ. CDR3 bases: TGTGCCAGCAACTTAGGTGGGGGCGAGCAGTACGTC. Encoded protein: CASNLGGGEQYV.

This clonotype was seen many times. The chain is built from TRBV28 and TRBJ2-1; TRBD1 matches 7 bases. CDR1 is MDHEN and CDR2 is SYDVKM in the germline V gene. The J segment lost 2 bases and the V segment lost 6 bases, leaving 22 bases of the junction unmatched. The CDR3 is 20 amino acids. CDR3 amino acids: CASSFFRDSPSPTAYNEQFF. CDR3 sequence (DNA): TGTGCCAGCAGCTTCTTCCGGGACAGCCCCAGCCCAACAGCCTACAATGAGCAGTTCTTC.

This chain links TRBV5-6 with TRBJ1-1; D unresolved. V lost 4 bases, J lost 4 bases, and 11 bases lay in between. Germline V CDR1 and CDR2: SGHDT, YYEEEE. This CDR3 comprises 13 residues. The CDR3 DNA reads TGTGCCAGCAGCAAGGTCCGAGTCACTGAAGCTTTCTTT. Translation: CASSKVRVTEAFF.

The rearrangement joins TRBV19 to TRBJ2-7; 7 bases map to TRBD2. Germline V gene data show CDR1 as LNHDA and CDR2 as SQIVND (reference sequence). The CDR3 covers 14 residues. J lost 2 bases, V lost 6 bases, and 7 bases had no gene match. The CDR3 spells CASSPGRGAYEQYV. CDR3 coding DNA: TGTGCCAGTAGCCCCGGCCGGGGGGCCTACGAGCAGTACGTC.

Only a few counts were recorded for this clonotype. V and J are TRBV28 and TRBJ2-2; TRBD1 aligns across 7 bases. Germline V gene data show CDR1 as MDHEN and CDR2 as SYDVKM. This CDR3 spans 15 amino acids. With V trimmed by 7 bases and J by 6 bases, 11 bases remained unmatched. For the CDR3, the DNA is TGTGCCAGCACCCCCAACAGGGGTCGCGCCGGGGAGCTGTTTTTT. This sequence encodes CASTPNRGRAGELFF. The whole variable domain, filled in from reference TRBV28 and TRBJ2-2, reads DVKVTQSSRYLVKRTGEKVFLECVQDMDHENMFWYRQDPGLGLRLIYFSYDVKMKEKGDIPEGYSVSREKKERFSLILESASTNQTSMYLCASTPNRGRAGELFFGEGSRLTVL.

This clonotype was seen a handful of times. This rearrangement joins TRBV6-6 to TRBJ2-7; a possible D gene is TRBD1 (5 bases). Germline V gene lookup returns CDR1 MNHNY and CDR2 SVGAGI (reference sequence). V lost 4 bases and J 2 bases, leaving 9 bases between the germline ends. The CDR3 is made up of 13 amino acids. This CDR3 is CASSLTTAYEQYV. DNA for the CDR3: TGTGCCAGCAGTTTAACGACAGCCTACGAGCAGTACGTC.

Many counts were recorded for this clonotype. The rearrangement joins TRBV7-9 to TRBJ1-1; unclear D gene. The CDR3 spans 14 residues. The germline V and J ends were trimmed by 1 base and 7 bases, with 13 bases remaining between them. From germline, CDR1 is SEHNR and CDR2 FQNEAQ (reference sequence). The CDR3 loop is CASSLVGQALEAFF. CDR3 sequence (DNA): TGTGCCAGCAGCTTAGTCGGTCAAGCACTTGAAGCTTTCTTT.

This clonotype has at least ten counts. The V call is TRBV7-6, the J call TRBJ2-2; 9 positions match TRBD1. This CDR3 spans 15 amino acids. The trim removed 5 bases at V and 7 bases at J, leaving 8 bases unmatched. Germline loops: CDR1 SGHVS, CDR2 FNYEAQ. The CDR3 sequence: CASSARQGENGELFF. The CDR3 region has the DNA TGTGCCAGCAGCGCAAGACAGGGGGAGAACGGGGAGCTGTTTTTT.

On this clonotype: It may be a read error: a sequence one base away is much more abundant. The genes are TRBV12-3 or TRBV12-4 and TRBJ1-6; D gene unclear. The V end was cut by 3 bases, the J end by 3 bases, with 15 bases between. The CDR3 is made up of 17 amino acids. In nucleotides, the CDR3 is TGTGCCAGCAGTTTCCGGCCGCCTGGCTTCTATAATTCACCCCTCCACTTT. Its protein product is CASSFRPPGFYNSPLHF.

The rearrangement links TRBV5-5 to TRBJ2-2; unclear D gene. The CDR3 covers 15 residues. The V gene lost 1 base and the J gene lost 0 bases, with 7 bases spanning the gap. CDR1 and CDR2 (germline): SGHKS, YYEKEE (reference sequence). CDR3 amino acids: CASSLSQANTGELFF. The CDR3 DNA follows: TGTGCCAGCAGCTTGAGCCAGGCGAACACCGGGGAGCTGTTTTTT.

V and J are TRBV12-3 or TRBV12-4 and TRBJ2-1, with a possible D match to TRBD2 (6 bases). Deletions cut 4 bases from V and 2 bases from J, with 12 bases between. The CDR3 runs 15 residues. CDR3 region: CASSWGETAYNEQFF. The CDR3 coding sequence is TGTGCCAGCAGTTGGGGGGAAACGGCCTACAATGAGCAGTTCTTC.

This clonotype appeared many times. This chain joins TRBV27 and TRBJ1-1; 8 nucleotides agree with TRBD1. CDR3 length: 14 residues. The trim removed 7 bases at V and 3 bases at J, leaving 7 bases unmatched. Looked up from germline, CDR1 is MNHEY and CDR2 is SMNVEV (reference sequence). The CDR3 nucleotides read TGTGCCAGCAAGTCAGGGGGCAGTTACACTGAAGCTTTCTTT. It codes for CASKSGGSYTEAFF.

The chain joins TRBV2 to TRBJ1-3; D is unclear. The germline CDR1 and CDR2 sequences are SNHLY and FYNNEI. There are 12 residues in the CDR3. The germline V and J ends were trimmed by 7 bases and 1 base, with 5 bases remaining between them. In nucleotides, the CDR3 is TGTGCCAGCACCGGGTCTGGAAACACCATATATTTT. Protein: CASTGSGNTIYF.

This clonotype was seen a few times. This sequence joins TRBV27 and TRBJ2-7; the match to TRBD2 covers 9 bases. The CDR3 is 14 residues long. The junction had 11 bases not matched to a gene; V was cut back by 7 bases and J by 7 bases. Germline CDR1 is MNHEY and CDR2 is SMNVEV (reference sequence). CDR3 DNA sequence: TGTGCCAGCACTTTCGGGACTAGCATTGGGGAGCAGTACTTC. Amino acids: CASTFGTSIGEQYF.

On this clonotype: A read error may be the cause here, since a much bigger clone is one base away. J is TRBJ2-1 and V is TRBV4-1, with 7 nucleotides matching TRBD2. The CDR3 consists of 17 residues. CDR1 is MGHRA, CDR2 YSYEKL, per germline. CDR3 region: CAGSQVMGGGAYNEQFF. The CDR3 DNA reads TGCGCCGGCAGCCAAGTGATGGGCGGGGGAGCCTACAATGAGCAGTTCTTC.

The chain couples TRBV6-5 to TRBJ2-7, with D tentatively TRBD1 (5 bases). The germline CDR1 and CDR2 sequences are MNHEY and SVGAGI. V shed 0 bases and J shed 3 bases, with 15 bases lying between them. CDR3 length: 16 amino acids. The DNA for the CDR3 is TGTGCCAGCAGTTACTCGAGTGGCAGGGTGGTCTACGAGCAGTACTTC. Amino acids: CASSYSSGRVVYEQYF.

There are many counts of this clonotype. The chain recombines TRBV7-2 with TRBJ2-7; 8 nucleotides match TRBD2. The CDR3 has 15 residues. V was pared by 4 bases and J by 0 bases, with 5 bases of the junction left unmatched. Germline CDR1 reads SGHTA; CDR2 reads FQGNSA. The CDR3, as DNA: TGTGCCAGCAGCTGGGGGGGGACTAGCTCCTACGAGCAGTACTTC. It translates to CASSWGGTSSYEQYF.

Note on this clonotype: Since a much larger clone is just one base distant, this may be a read error. The chain couples TRBV7-6 to TRBJ2-3, with D hard to call. The tail of the sequence fits TRBJ1-5 better, so the J call may be wrong. The CDR3 loop spans 12 amino acids. CDR1 SGHVS and CDR2 FNYEAQ come from the germline V gene. The CDR3 protein is CASTYPGDTQHF. Written as DNA, the CDR3 is TGTGCCAGCACCTACCCTGGGGATACGCAGCATTTT.